The next 30 T cell receptor beta chains were all read from a single sample in a study of spatial heterogeneity in lung cancer. Stated time point: sample taken at primary tumor resection. Whole RNA obtained from tumor, nontumor lung or frozen PBMC underwent sequencing without sorting. MiXCR was run by TCRdb on the 5' RACE reads, yielding one entry per CDR3 protein. The sample lists approximately 38,000 distinct CDR3 sequences; around 5.8% were seen once. The material was PBMCs, obtained at surgery. The receptors here all came from a male donor with early-stage non-small cell lung cancer.

This clonotype came up many times. The V and J genes are TRBV11-3 and TRBJ2-3; D is tentatively TRBD1 or TRBD2 (6 bases each). Per germline, CDR1 SGHNT and CDR2 YENEEA. The CDR3 is made up of 16 amino acids. Trimming left V 0 bases short and J 6 bases short, with 16 bases between. In nucleotides, the CDR3 is TGTGCCAGCAGCTTAGATCCCCCGGGGGCCGGGGATACGCAGTATTTT. Translation gives CASSLDPPGAGDTQYF.

This clonotype has just a few counts. Given a much more abundant clone one base away, this may be a read error. The chain combines TRBV6-6 with TRBJ2-7; D gene uncertain. There are 12 residues in the CDR3. Germline values: CDR1 MNHNY, CDR2 SVGAGI (reference sequence). CDR3 in amino acids: CASSPHSYGQYF. CDR3 bases: TGTGCCAGCAGTCCCCACAGCTACGGGCAGTACTTC.

There are many counts of this clonotype. The chain couples TRBV20-1 to TRBJ1-4; D is unclear. Germline CDR1 and CDR2: DFQATT and SNEGSKA (reference sequence). This CDR3 region has 12 residues. The V and J ends lost 6 bases and 9 bases respectively, with 14 bases between them. The CDR3: CSAPLGPKKLFF. For the CDR3, the DNA is TGCAGTGCCCCCCTCGGACCGAAAAAACTGTTTTTT.

This clonotype was seen ten or more times. This chain connects TRBV28 to TRBJ2-6, with a tentative D call TRBD2 (6 bases). V lost 8 bases and J 3 bases, leaving 14 bases between the germline ends. The CDR3 covers 15 residues. CDR1 and CDR2 (germline): MDHEN, SYDVKM. The CDR3 is CASGGGPVGANVLTF. For the CDR3, the DNA is TGTGCCAGCGGAGGAGGGCCAGTTGGGGCCAACGTCCTGACTTTC.

There are a few counts of this clonotype. The rearrangement uses TRBV2 and TRBJ1-5, with TRBD1 matching 7 bases. After removal of 4 bases from V and 6 bases from J, the junction contained 9 bases not matched to a gene. Looked up from germline, CDR1 is SNHLY and CDR2 is FYNNEI. The length of the CDR3 is 15 residues. CDR3 loop: CASSVARGATQPQHF. The CDR3 DNA reads TGTGCCAGCAGTGTGGCCAGGGGGGCAACTCAGCCCCAGCATTTT.

There are many counts of this clonotype. The CDR3 DNA sequence: TGTGCCAGCAGTTACCTACCGGGACTTTCAGCCAAAAACATTCAGTACTTC. It specifies CASSYLPGLSAKNIQYF. The V gene is TRBV6-5, the J gene TRBJ2-4; D is perhaps TRBD2 (6 bases). The CDR3 extends over 17 amino acids. CDR1 and CDR2 from the germline V gene are MNHEY and SVGAGI. Trimming left V 2 bases short and J 0 bases short, with 14 bases between.

In its sample, this clonotype was seen many times. This chain joins TRBV12-3 or TRBV12-4 and TRBJ2-2; D could derive from TRBD1 or TRBD2 (5 bases each). The CDR3 runs to 13 residues. V was pared by 4 bases and J by 7 bases, with 10 bases between. CDR3 DNA sequence: TGTGCCAGCAGTTGGGACGGGAACGGGGAGCTGTTTTTT. Protein: CASSWDGNGELFF.

This clonotype came up many times. The chain couples TRBV28 to TRBJ1-2; D possibly corresponds to TRBD1 (5 bases). V gave up 6 bases and J gave up 4 bases, with 18 bases separating them. The germline V gene encodes CDR1 MDHEN and CDR2 SYDVKM. This CDR3 comprises 15 residues. CDR3 residues: CASRLGTAGRYGYTF. CDR3 nucleotides: TGTGCCAGCAGGCTCGGGACCGCAGGGCGCTATGGCTACACCTTC.

The chain recombines TRBV9 with TRBJ2-3, with 10 nucleotides matching TRBD1. V shed 4 bases, J shed 3 bases, and the junction held 8 bases outside the gene matches. The CDR3 contains 16 residues. Germline V gene sequence: CDR1 SGDLS, CDR2 YYNGEE. The CDR3 loop reads CASSTARTGGTDTQYF. CDR3 in DNA: TGTGCCAGCAGCACGGCGAGGACAGGGGGGACAGATACGCAGTATTTT.

V is TRBV2 and J is TRBJ2-1; maybe TRBD1 (6 bases). Germline CDR1 is SNHLY and CDR2 is FYNNEI. The CDR3 totals 14 residues. The V end was cut by 3 bases, the J end by 9 bases, with 15 bases between. CDR3 DNA: TGTGCCAGCAGTGAGGCCACAGGGTATCTTGAGCAGTTCTTC. Encoded protein: CASSEATGYLEQFF.

The chain has TRBV11-2 and TRBJ2-3, with 11 bases identical to TRBD2. The CDR3 contains 16 residues. With V trimmed by 5 bases and J by 6 bases, 10 bases remained unmatched. Germline CDR1 and CDR2: SGHAT and FQNNGV. The CDR3 is CASSPLSGGGGDTQYF. In DNA, the CDR3 is TGTGCCAGCAGCCCCCTTAGCGGGGGGGGCGGGGATACGCAGTATTTT.

The chain links TRBV4-2 to TRBJ1-4; a possible D gene is TRBD1 (5 bases). The length of the CDR3 is 13 residues. Germline V gene lookup returns CDR1 LGHNA and CDR2 YNFKEQ. V shed 0 bases and J shed 7 bases, with 6 bases lying between them. CDR3 loop: CASSQEQAEKLFF. Written as DNA, the CDR3 is TGTGCCAGCAGCCAAGAACAGGCTGAAAAACTGTTTTTT.

This clonotype occurred many times. The chain recombines TRBV20-1 with TRBJ1-6; TRBD1 might be the D (6 bases). This CDR3 spans 18 amino acids. V gave up 0 bases and J gave up 10 bases, with 25 bases separating them. Germline CDR1 reads DFQATT; CDR2 reads SNEGSKA (reference sequence). The CDR3 loop reads CSARETRTLQGPRSPLHF. In DNA, the CDR3 is TGCAGTGCTAGAGAAACCCGGACACTACAGGGTCCACGGTCACCCCTCCACTTT.

The chain combines TRBV11-3 with TRBJ2-5, with 12 bases lining up with TRBD2. The V and J ends lost 4 bases and 4 bases, in that order; junction bases with no gene match: 7. This CDR3 comprises 16 residues. Per the germline V gene, CDR1 is SGHNT and CDR2 is YENEEA. The CDR3 protein is CASSSRTSGVLETQYF. The DNA of the CDR3 is TGTGCCAGCAGCTCCCGGACTAGCGGGGTTTTAGAGACCCAGTACTTC.

This clonotype was counted at least ten times. CDR3 residues: CSPQSTNEKLFF. DNA of the CDR3: TGCAGCCCCCAGAGTACTAATGAAAAACTGTTTTTT. The genes are TRBV29-1 and TRBJ1-4; D not resolved. In germline, CDR1 is SQVTM, CDR2 ANQGSEA. The V end was cut by 8 bases, the J end by 2 bases, with 9 bases between. CDR3 length equals 12 residues.

This clonotype appeared many times. The chain joins TRBV3-1 to TRBJ2-1, with TRBD2 matching over 15 bases. The CDR3 length is 17 residues. CDR1 and CDR2 (germline): LGHDT, YNNKEL (reference sequence). J lost 8 bases, V lost 2 bases, and 7 bases had no gene match. CDR3 amino acids: CASSQPPGLAGGDEQFF. CDR3 sequence (DNA): TGTGCCAGCAGCCAACCTCCGGGACTAGCGGGGGGCGATGAGCAGTTCTTC.

This clonotype is deemed medium-sized. The rearrangement links TRBV10-3 to TRBJ2-5; D gene uncertain. Trimming took off 5 bases at V and 0 bases at J, with 7 bases between the two ends. The germline CDR1 and CDR2 sequences are ENHRY and SYGVKD. The CDR3 has 13 amino acids. CDR3 region: CAISSEYQETQYF. Written as DNA, the CDR3 is TGTGCCATCAGTTCAGAGTACCAAGAGACCCAGTACTTC.

This clonotype has ten or more counts. The J gene is TRBJ2-3, the V gene TRBV5-1; D might be TRBD1 (5 bases). V dropped 0 bases and J dropped 0 bases, with 11 bases sitting between them. Germline-derived CDR1 and CDR2 are SGHRS and YFSETQ. The CDR3 totals 16 residues. CDR3 nucleotides: TGCGCCAGCAGCTTGGTCTCTGGGGCCAGCACAGATACGCAGTATTTT. Residues: CASSLVSGASTDTQYF. Filled out from reference TRBV5-1 and TRBJ2-3, the complete variable domain reads KAGVTQTPRYLIKTRGQQVTLSCSPISGHRSVSWYQQTPGQGLQFLFEYFSETQRNKGNFPGRFSGRQFSNSRSEMNVSTLELGDSALYLCASSLVSGASTDTQYFGPGTRLTVL.

This clonotype was counted at least ten times. J is TRBJ2-2 and V is TRBV29-1; D assignment may be TRBD1 or TRBD2 (5 bases each). Germline CDR1 is SQVTM and CDR2 is ANQGSEA. Trimming left V 4 bases short and J 6 bases short, with 12 bases between. This CDR3 contains 13 residues. The CDR3 loop reads CSVVEGMAGELFF. The DNA of the CDR3 is TGCAGCGTTGTCGAGGGGATGGCCGGGGAGCTGTTTTTT.

Comment on this clonotype: A much larger clone sits a single nucleotide away, making a read error possible. The V gene is TRBV7-9, the J gene TRBJ1-4, with D possibly being TRBD1 (5 bases). Germline V CDR1 and CDR2: SEHNR, FQNEAQ (reference sequence). CDR3 length: 15 residues. V was clipped by 5 bases and J by 6 bases, with 16 bases between them. The CDR3, as DNA: TGTGCCAGCAGCCCCTGTGTCCGGGGGGATGAAAAACTGTTTTTT. Amino acids: CASSPCVRGDEKLFF.

The chain combines TRBV6-5 with TRBJ1-2; TRBD1 aligns across 8 bases. V was pared by 5 bases and J by 8 bases, with 4 bases of the junction left unmatched. The CDR3 sequence is 12 residues long. Germline lookup yields CDR1 MNHEY and CDR2 SVGAGI. CDR3: CASSRQGRGYTF. CDR3 in DNA: TGTGCCAGCAGTCGACAGGGGCGCGGCTACACCTTC.

This clonotype showed up just a few times. CDR3 protein: CAISEDPPPGELFF. CDR3 in DNA: TGTGCCATCAGTGAGGACCCTCCCCCCGGGGAGCTGTTTTTT. This rearrangement joins TRBV10-3 to TRBJ2-2, with D unresolved. Per germline, CDR1 ENHRY and CDR2 SYGVKD. The CDR3 totals 14 residues. V was pared by 2 bases and J by 6 bases, with 10 bases between.

This clonotype has a handful of counts. The rearrangement uses TRBV5-6 and TRBJ2-3; 8 bases fit TRBD1. The CDR3 is made up of 16 amino acids. Germline-derived CDR1 and CDR2 are SGHDT and YYEEEE. V was pared by 3 bases and J by 3 bases, with 9 bases of the junction left unmatched. The CDR3 bases are TGTGCCAGCAGCTGGGGCGGCAGGGGGCGGACAGATACGCAGTATTTT. This translates into CASSWGGRGRTDTQYF.

The rearrangement joins TRBV12-3 or TRBV12-4 to TRBJ1-5; the D is unclear. This CDR3 has 13 residues. V gave up 3 bases and J gave up 7 bases, with 10 bases separating them. The CDR3 spells CASSFAQGQPQHF. The DNA for the CDR3 is TGTGCCAGCAGTTTCGCGCAAGGGCAGCCCCAGCATTTT.

The chain recombines TRBV19 with TRBJ2-5, with TRBD2 matching over 7 bases. Germline values: CDR1 LNHDA, CDR2 SQIVND (reference sequence). J was trimmed by 3 bases and V by 3 bases; bases with no gene match: 1. This CDR3 is 13 amino acids long. The CDR3 region is CASSMGLKETQYF. The CDR3 nucleotides are TGTGCCAGTAGTATGGGACTAAAAGAGACCCAGTACTTC. Combining the CDR3 with reference TRBV19 and TRBJ2-5 gives the whole variable domain DGGITQSPKYLFRKEGQNVTLSCEQNLNHDAMYWYRQDPGQGLRLIYYSQIVNDFQKGDIAEGYSVSREKKESFPLTVTSAQKNPTAFYLCASSMGLKETQYFGPGTRLLVL.

This clonotype was seen a handful of times. The chain links TRBV7-3 to TRBJ2-3; D is ambiguous. From germline, CDR1 is SGHTA and CDR2 FQGTGA. V lost 4 bases and J lost 0, with 8 bases in between. The CDR3 extends over 14 amino acids. CDR3 DNA sequence: TGTGCCAGCAGCTCGACCGTAAGCACAGATACGCAGTATTTT. This encodes CASSSTVSTDTQYF.

There are many counts of this clonotype. The gene calls are TRBV4-1 and TRBJ2-7, with D perhaps being TRBD1 or TRBD2 (5 bases each). Trimming removed 0 bases at V and 7 bases at J, with 16 bases between. This CDR3 has 15 amino acids. Germline-derived CDR1 and CDR2 are MGHRA and YSYEKL. CDR3 sequence reads: CASSQDNGGFFEQYF. CDR3 nucleotides: TGCGCCAGCAGCCAAGATAATGGGGGTTTCTTTGAGCAGTACTTC.

There are many counts of this clonotype. The rearrangement uses TRBV10-3 and TRBJ2-7; 8 positions agree with TRBD2. After removal of 0 bases from V and 6 bases from J, the junction contained 13 bases not matched to a gene. This CDR3 has 17 residues. The germline V gene has CDR1 ENHRY and CDR2 SYGVKD. The CDR3, as DNA: TGTGCCATCAGTGAGTCAGAGCGGGGGCGGGCGCTCGGCGAGCAGTACTTC. Amino acid sequence: CAISESERGRALGEQYF.

V is TRBV2 and J is TRBJ1-1; D gene unclear. CDR1 SNHLY and CDR2 FYNNEI come from the germline V gene. The V end was cut by 4 bases, the J end by 11 bases, with 20 bases between. The CDR3 consists of 14 residues. CDR3 in amino acids: CASSVYSQTSEAFF. The CDR3 DNA follows: TGTGCCAGCAGTGTATACAGTCAAACCTCGGAGGCTTTCTTT.

This clonotype was seen repeatedly, ten times or more. The chain couples TRBV12-3 or TRBV12-4 to TRBJ1-1, with D tentatively TRBD1 (5 bases). V lost 5 bases to trimming and J lost 5 bases, with 9 bases between them. The CDR3 is 12 amino acids. The CDR3 region is CASSPRVTEAFF. As DNA, the CDR3 is TGTGCCAGCAGTCCCAGGGTAACTGAAGCTTTCTTT.